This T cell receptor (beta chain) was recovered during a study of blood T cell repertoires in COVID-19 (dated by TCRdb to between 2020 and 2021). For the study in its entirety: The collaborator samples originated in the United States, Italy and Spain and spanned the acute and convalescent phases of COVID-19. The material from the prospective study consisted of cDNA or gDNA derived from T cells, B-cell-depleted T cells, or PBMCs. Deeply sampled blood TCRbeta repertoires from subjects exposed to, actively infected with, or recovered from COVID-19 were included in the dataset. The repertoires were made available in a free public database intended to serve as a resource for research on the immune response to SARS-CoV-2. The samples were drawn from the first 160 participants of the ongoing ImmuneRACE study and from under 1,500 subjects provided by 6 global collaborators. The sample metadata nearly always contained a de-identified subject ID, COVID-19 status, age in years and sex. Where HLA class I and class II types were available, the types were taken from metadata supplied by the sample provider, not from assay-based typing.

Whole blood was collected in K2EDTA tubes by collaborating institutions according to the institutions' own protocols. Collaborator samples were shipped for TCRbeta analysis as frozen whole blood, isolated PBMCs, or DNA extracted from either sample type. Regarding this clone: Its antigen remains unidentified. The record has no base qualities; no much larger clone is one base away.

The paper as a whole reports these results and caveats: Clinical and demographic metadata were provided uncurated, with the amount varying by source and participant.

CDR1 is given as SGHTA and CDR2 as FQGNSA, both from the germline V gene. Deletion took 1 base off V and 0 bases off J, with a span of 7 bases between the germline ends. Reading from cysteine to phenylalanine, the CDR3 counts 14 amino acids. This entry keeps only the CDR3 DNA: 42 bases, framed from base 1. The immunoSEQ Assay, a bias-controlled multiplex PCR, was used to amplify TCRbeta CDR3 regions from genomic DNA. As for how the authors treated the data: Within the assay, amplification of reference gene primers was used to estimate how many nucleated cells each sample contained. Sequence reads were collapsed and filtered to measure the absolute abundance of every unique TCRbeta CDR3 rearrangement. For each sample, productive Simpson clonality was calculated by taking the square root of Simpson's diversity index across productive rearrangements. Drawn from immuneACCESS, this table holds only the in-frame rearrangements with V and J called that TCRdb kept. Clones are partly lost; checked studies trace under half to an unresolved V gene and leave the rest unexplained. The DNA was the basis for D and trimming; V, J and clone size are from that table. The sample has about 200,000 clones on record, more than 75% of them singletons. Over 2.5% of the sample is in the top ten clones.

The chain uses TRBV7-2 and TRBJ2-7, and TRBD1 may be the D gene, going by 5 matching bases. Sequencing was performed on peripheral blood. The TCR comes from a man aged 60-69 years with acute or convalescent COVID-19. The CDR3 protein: CASSLDRSSYEQYF. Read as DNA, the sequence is TGTGCCAGCAGCTTAGACAGGAGCTCCTACGAGCAGTACTTC.